This T cell receptor beta chain was recorded in a study of graft-versus-host responses after intestinal transplantation. Overall study findings and caveats: Declining HvG levels early post-transplant were linked to peak circulating GvH clone levels. There were GvH clones found in recipient marrow, and some of them appeared first in ileum or blood.

Worth noting for this clone: No antigen is known for it.

Lamina propria and intraepithelial lymphocytes were released by processing graft tissue. Method: immunoSEQ multiplex PCR; TCRdb's copy keeps in-frame clones and lacks some. The top ten clones hold approximately 3.4% of a sample with fewer than 20,000 clones, around 70% of them seen once. The input for sequencing was ileum tissue, taken 14 days after transplant. The origin of this receptor is a human patient who received an intestinal transplant, so some T cells may come from the graft donor.

CDR3 nucleotides: TGCGCCAGCAGCCAAGACGGGACAGACTCCTACGAGCAGTACTTC. Amino acid sequence: CASSQDGTDSYEQYF. V usage is TRBV4-1 and J usage is TRBJ2-7; 7 positions match TRBD1. J gave up 0 bases and V 0 bases, and 2 bases lay outside the gene matches. CDR1 and CDR2 from the germline V gene are MGHRA and YSYEKL. This CDR3 contains 15 residues.